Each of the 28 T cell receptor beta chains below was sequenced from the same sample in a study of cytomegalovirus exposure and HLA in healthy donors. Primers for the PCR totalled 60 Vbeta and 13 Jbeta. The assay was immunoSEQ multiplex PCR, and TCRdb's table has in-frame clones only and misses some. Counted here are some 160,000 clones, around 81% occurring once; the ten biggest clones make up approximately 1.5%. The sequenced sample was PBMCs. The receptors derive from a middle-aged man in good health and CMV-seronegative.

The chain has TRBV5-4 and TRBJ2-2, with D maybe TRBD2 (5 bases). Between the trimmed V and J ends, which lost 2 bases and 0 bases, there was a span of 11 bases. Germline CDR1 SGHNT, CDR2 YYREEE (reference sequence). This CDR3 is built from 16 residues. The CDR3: CASSFKAVANTGELFF. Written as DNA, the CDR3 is TGTGCCAGCAGCTTTAAAGCGGTAGCGAACACCGGGGAGCTGTTTTTT. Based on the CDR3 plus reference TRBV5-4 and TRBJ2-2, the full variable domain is ETGVTQSPTHLIKTRGQQVTLRCSSQSGHNTVSWYQQALGQGPQFIFQYYREEENGRGNFPPRFSGLQFPNYSSELNVNALELDDSALYLCASSFKAVANTGELFFGEGSRLTVL.

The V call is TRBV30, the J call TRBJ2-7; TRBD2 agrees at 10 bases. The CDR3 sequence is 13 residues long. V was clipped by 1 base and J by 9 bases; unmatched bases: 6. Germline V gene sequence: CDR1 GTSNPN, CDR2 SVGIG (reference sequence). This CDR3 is CAWSGLAGAMQYV. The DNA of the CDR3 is TGTGCCTGGAGTGGTCTAGCGGGAGCCATGCAGTACGTC.

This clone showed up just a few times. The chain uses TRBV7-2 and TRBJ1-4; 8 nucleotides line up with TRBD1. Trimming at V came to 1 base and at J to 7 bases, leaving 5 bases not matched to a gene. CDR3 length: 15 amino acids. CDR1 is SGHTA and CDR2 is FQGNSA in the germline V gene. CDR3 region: CASSLGGQEGEKLFF. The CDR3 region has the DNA TGTGCCAGCAGCTTAGGGGGACAGGAAGGTGAAAAACTGTTTTTT.

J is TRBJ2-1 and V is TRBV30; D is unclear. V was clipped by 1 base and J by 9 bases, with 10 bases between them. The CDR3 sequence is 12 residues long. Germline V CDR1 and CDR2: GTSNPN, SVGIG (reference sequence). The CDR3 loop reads CAWSERRSEQFF. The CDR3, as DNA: TGTGCCTGGAGTGAAAGGCGGAGTGAGCAGTTCTTC.

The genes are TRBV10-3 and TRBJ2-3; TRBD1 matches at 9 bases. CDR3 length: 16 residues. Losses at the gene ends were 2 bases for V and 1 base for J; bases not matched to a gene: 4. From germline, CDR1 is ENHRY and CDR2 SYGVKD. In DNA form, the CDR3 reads TGTGCCATCAGTGAGCCCGGACAGGGGCGCACAGATACGCAGTATTTT. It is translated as CAISEPGQGRTDTQYF.

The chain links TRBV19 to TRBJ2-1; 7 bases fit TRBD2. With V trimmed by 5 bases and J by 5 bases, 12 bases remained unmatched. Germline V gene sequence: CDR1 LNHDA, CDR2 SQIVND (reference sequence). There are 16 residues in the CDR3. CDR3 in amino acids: CASSRRTSQNHNEQFF. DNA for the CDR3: TGTGCCAGTAGTCGGCGGACTAGTCAGAACCACAATGAGCAGTTCTTC.

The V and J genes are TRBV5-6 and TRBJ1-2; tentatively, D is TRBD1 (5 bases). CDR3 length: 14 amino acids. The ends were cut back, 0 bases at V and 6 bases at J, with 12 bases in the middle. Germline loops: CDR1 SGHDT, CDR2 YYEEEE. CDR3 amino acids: CASSLGSGVDGYTF. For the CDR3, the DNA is TGTGCCAGCAGCTTGGGATCGGGGGTGGATGGCTACACCTTC.

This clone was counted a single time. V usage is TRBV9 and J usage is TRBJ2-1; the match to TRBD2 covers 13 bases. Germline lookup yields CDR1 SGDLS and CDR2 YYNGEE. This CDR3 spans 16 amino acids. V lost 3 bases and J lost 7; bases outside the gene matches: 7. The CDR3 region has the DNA TGTGCCAGCAGCGCCTCCCCGGGACTAGCGGGAAATGAGCAGTTCTTC. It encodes CASSASPGLAGNEQFF.

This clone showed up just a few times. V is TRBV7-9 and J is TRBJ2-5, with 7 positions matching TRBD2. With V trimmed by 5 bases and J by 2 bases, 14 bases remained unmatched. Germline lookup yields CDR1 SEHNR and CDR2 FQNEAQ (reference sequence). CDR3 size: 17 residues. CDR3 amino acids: CASSRLPGEGGQETQYF. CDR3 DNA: TGTGCCAGCAGCAGACTTCCGGGGGAGGGAGGGCAAGAGACCCAGTACTTC. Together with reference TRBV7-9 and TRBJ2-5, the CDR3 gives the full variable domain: DTGVSQNPRHKITKRGQNVTFRCDPISEHNRLYWYRQTLGQGPEFLTYFQNEAQLEKSRLLSDRFSAERPKGSFSTLEIQRTEQGDSAMYLCASSRLPGEGGQETQYFGPGTRLLVL.

This CDR3 reads CASSKNGEGLAYEQYF. The CDR3 DNA is TGTGCCAGCAGCAAAAATGGGGAGGGCCTGGCCTACGAGCAGTACTTC. The V and J genes are TRBV21-1 and TRBJ2-7; the table calls TRBD2, which could not be checked here. TRBV21-1 is tagged as a pseudogene. This CDR3 region has 16 residues.

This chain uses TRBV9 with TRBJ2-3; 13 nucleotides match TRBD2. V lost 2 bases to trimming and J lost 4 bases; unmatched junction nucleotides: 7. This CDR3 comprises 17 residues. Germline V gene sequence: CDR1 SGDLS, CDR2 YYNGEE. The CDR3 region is CASSVGLAGHGADTQYF. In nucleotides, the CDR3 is TGTGCCAGCAGCGTGGGACTAGCGGGGCACGGGGCAGATACGCAGTATTTT.

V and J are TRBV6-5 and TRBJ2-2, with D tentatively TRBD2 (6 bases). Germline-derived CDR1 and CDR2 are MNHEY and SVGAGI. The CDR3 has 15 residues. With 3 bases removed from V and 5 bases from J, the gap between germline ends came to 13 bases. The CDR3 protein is CASSYLIAETGELFF. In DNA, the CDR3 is TGTGCCAGCAGTTATTTGATAGCGGAAACCGGGGAGCTGTTTTTT.

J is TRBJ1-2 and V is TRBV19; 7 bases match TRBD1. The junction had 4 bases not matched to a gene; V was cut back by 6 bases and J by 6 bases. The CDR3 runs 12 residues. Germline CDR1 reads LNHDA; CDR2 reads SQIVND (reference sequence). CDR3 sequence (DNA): TGTGCCAGTAGCCACAGGGGAGATGGCTACACCTTC. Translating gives CASSHRGDGYTF.

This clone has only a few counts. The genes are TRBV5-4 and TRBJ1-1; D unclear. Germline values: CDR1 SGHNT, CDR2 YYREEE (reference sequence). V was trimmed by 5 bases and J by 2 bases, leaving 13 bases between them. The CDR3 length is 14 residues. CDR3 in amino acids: CASSFGSSNTEAFF. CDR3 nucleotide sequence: TGTGCCAGCAGTTTCGGGTCTTCCAACACTGAAGCTTTCTTT.

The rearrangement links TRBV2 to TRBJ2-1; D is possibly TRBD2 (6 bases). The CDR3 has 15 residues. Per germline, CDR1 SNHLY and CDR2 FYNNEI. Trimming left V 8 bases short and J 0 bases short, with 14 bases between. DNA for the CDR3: TGTGCCAGCGCCCGTTGGGGGGACTCCTACAATGAGCAGTTCTTC. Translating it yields CASARWGDSYNEQFF.

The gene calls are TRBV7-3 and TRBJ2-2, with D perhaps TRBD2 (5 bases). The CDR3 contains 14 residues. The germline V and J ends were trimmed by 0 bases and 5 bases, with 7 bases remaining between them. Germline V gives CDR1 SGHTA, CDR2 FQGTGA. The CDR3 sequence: CASSLTGRTGELFF. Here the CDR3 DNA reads TGTGCCAGCAGCTTAACAGGGAGAACCGGGGAGCTGTTTTTT.

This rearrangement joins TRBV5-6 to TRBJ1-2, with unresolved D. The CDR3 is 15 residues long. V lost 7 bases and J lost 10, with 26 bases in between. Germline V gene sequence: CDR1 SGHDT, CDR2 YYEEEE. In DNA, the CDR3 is TGTGCCAGCCGCCGCCTAAACCCCTCTCTTCTAGCCTACACCTTC. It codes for CASRRLNPSLLAYTF.

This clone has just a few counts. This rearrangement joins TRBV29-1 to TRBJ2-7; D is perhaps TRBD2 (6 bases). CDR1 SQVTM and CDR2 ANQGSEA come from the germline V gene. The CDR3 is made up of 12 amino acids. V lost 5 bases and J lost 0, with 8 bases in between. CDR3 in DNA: TGCAGCGTTAGGGACTCCTCCTACGAGCAGTACTTC. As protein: CSVRDSSYEQYF.

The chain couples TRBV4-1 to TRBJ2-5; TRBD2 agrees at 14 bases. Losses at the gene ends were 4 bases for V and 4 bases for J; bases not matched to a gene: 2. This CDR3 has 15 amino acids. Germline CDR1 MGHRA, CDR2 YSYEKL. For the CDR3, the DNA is TGCGCCAGCAGCCCCGGGACTAGCGGGAGAGAGACCCAGTACTTC. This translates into CASSPGTSGRETQYF.

CDR3 region: CSVGSGAWGYTF. The CDR3 DNA reads as TGCAGCGTTGGGTCAGGGGCTTGGGGCTACACCTTC. The V call is TRBV29-1, the J call TRBJ1-2; tentative D call: TRBD1 (6 bases). The germline V gene encodes CDR1 SQVTM and CDR2 ANQGSEA. Trimming pared 4 bases from V and 8 bases from J, leaving 14 bases between. The CDR3 totals 12 residues. The complete variable domain, with remaining parts taken from reference TRBV29-1 and TRBJ1-2, reads SAVISQKPSRDICQRGTSLTIQCQVDSQVTMMFWYRQQPGQSLTLIATANQGSEATYESGFVIDKFPISRPNLTFSTLTVSNMSPEDSSIYLCSVGSGAWGYTFGSGTRLTVV.

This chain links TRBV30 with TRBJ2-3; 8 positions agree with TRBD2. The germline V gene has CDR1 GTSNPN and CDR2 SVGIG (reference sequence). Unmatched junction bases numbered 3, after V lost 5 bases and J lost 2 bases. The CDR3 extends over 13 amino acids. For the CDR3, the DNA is TGTGCCTGGGTTAGCGGGAACACAGATACGCAGTATTTT. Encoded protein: CAWVSGNTDTQYF.

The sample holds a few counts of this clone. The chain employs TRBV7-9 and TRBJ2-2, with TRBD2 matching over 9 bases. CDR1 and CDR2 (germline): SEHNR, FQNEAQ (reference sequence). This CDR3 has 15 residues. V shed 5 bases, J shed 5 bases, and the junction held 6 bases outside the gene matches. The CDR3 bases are TGTGCCAGCAGCCGCATAGCGGGAGTTACCGGGGAGCTGTTTTTT. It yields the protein CASSRIAGVTGELFF. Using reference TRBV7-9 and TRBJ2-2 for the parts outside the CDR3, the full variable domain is DTGVSQNPRHKITKRGQNVTFRCDPISEHNRLYWYRQTLGQGPEFLTYFQNEAQLEKSRLLSDRFSAERPKGSFSTLEIQRTEQGDSAMYLCASSRIAGVTGELFFGEGSRLTVL.

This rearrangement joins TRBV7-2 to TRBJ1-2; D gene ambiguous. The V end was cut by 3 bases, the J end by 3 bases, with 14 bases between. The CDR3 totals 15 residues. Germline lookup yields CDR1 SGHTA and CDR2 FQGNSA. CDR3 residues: CASSLFTGADYGYTF. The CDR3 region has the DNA TGTGCCAGCAGCTTGTTCACCGGAGCAGACTATGGCTACACCTTC.

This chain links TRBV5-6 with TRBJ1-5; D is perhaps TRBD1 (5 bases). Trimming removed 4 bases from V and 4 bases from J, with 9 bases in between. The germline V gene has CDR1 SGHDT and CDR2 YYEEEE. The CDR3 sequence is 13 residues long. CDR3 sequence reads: CASSAGGNQPQHF. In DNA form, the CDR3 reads TGTGCCAGCAGCGCCGGGGGAAATCAGCCCCAGCATTTT.

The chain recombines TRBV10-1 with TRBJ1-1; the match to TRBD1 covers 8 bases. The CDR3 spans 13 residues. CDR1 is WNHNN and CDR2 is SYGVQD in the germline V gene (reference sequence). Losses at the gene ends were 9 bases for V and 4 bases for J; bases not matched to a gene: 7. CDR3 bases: TGCGCCAGACCTCTAACAGGGGGCACTGAAGCTTTCTTT. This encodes CARPLTGGTEAFF.

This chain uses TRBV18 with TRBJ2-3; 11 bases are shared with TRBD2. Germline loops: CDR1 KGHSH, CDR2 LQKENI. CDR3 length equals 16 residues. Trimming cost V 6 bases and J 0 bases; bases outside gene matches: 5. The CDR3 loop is CASSWTSGSSTDTQYF. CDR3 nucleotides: TGTGCCAGCTCTTGGACTAGCGGGTCTAGCACAGATACGCAGTATTTT.

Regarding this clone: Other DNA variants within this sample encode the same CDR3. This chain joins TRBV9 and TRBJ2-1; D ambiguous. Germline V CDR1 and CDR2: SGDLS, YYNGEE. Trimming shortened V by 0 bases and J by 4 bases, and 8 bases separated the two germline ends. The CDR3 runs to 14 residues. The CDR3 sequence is CASSVEAAYNEQFF. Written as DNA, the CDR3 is TGTGCCAGCAGCGTAGAGGCAGCGTACAATGAGCAGTTCTTC.

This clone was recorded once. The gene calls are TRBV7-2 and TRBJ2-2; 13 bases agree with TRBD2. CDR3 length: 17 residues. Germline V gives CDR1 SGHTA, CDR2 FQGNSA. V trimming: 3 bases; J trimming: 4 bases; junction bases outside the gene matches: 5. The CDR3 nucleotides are TGTGCCAGCAGCTTGGGACTAGCGGGATTCAGCACCGGGGAGCTGTTTTTT. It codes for CASSLGLAGFSTGELFF.